The 9 T cell receptor beta chains below were found in one sample sequenced in a study of a mutant IDH1 vaccine in newly diagnosed glioma. Regarding time point: baseline, week 1 (first vaccination visit). Treatment specified: pre-vaccination baseline after standard-of-care therapy. Method: immunoSEQ multiplex PCR; TCRdb's copy keeps in-frame clones and lacks some. The table shows tens of thousands of clones, with approximately 90% occurring only once. The input for sequencing was PBMCs, taken from a glioma patient treated with radiotherapy, temozolomide or both. These receptors all come from a man aged 35 to 55 with glioma.

V and J are TRBV7-2 and TRBJ2-2; weak D call: TRBD1 (6 bases). The germline gives CDR1 SGHTA, CDR2 FQGNSA. The CDR3 loop spans 15 amino acids. Trimming took 3 bases from V and 1 from J, leaving 9 bases between them. CDR3 sequence reads: CASSLGAVNTGELFF. DNA for the CDR3: TGTGCCAGCAGCTTGGGGGCGGTGAACACCGGGGAGCTGTTTTTT. Combining the CDR3 with reference TRBV7-2 and TRBJ2-2 gives the whole variable domain GAGVSQSPSNKVTEKGKDVELRCDPISGHTALYWYRQSLGQGLEFLIYFQGNSAPDKSGLPSDRFSAERTGGSVSTLTIQRTQQEDSAVYLCASSLGAVNTGELFFGEGSRLTVL.

The genes are TRBV5-4 and TRBJ1-2; TRBD1 is a possible D gene (6 bases). The germline CDR1 and CDR2 sequences are SGHNT and YYREEE (reference sequence). This CDR3 is built from 14 residues. V was trimmed by 3 bases and J by 8 bases, leaving 17 bases between them. The CDR3 bases are TGTGCCAGCAGCTGGCCCGGCGAGGGGGGCGGCTACACCTTC. Residues: CASSWPGEGGGYTF.

The chain is built from TRBV6-4 and TRBJ2-7; 8 bases are shared with TRBD1. The ends lost 10 bases at V and 6 bases at J; junction bases unmatched: 14. Per the germline V gene, CDR1 is MRHNA and CDR2 is SNTAGT. The CDR3 runs 14 residues. The CDR3 reads CATNPQGAISEQYF. In DNA, the CDR3 is TGTGCCACTAACCCGCAGGGGGCTATCTCCGAGCAGTACTTC.

V usage is TRBV11-2 and J usage is TRBJ1-3, with D unclear. V lost 2 bases and J 0 bases, leaving 5 bases between the germline ends. Germline CDR1 SGHAT, CDR2 FQNNGV. The CDR3 totals 14 residues. CDR3 in amino acids: CASSLMGSGNTIYF. In nucleotides, the CDR3 is TGTGCCAGCAGCTTAATGGGCTCTGGAAACACCATATATTTT. The variable domain in full, with the rest retrieved from reference TRBV11-2 and TRBJ1-3, is EAGVAQSPRYKIIEKRQSVAFWCNPISGHATLYWYQQILGQGPKLLIQFQNNGVVDDSQLPKDRFSAERLKGVDSTLKIQPAKLEDSAVYLCASSLMGSGNTIYFGEGSWLTVV.

The chain joins TRBV6-5 to TRBJ2-7, with 7 positions matching TRBD2. CDR3 length equals 15 residues. CDR1 MNHEY and CDR2 SVGAGI come from the germline V gene. Trimming cost V 7 bases and J 0 bases; bases outside gene matches: 9. CDR3 protein: CASKALRGGSYEQYF. For the CDR3, the DNA is TGTGCCAGCAAGGCCCTTCGCGGGGGCTCCTACGAGCAGTACTTC.

The V call is TRBV21-1, the J call TRBJ1-2. TRBV21-1 is a recognized pseudogene. The CDR3 is 12 residues long. CDR3 DNA sequence: TGTGCCAGCAGCAAAGTTATACAAGCGAGGACCTTC. Its protein product is CASSKVIQARTF.

The CDR3 here is CASVLQGGGDTQYF. CDR3 in DNA: TGTGCCAGCGTACTACAGGGGGGAGGGGATACGCAGTATTTT. The rearrangement links TRBV6-1 to TRBJ2-3; a possible D gene is TRBD1 (8 bases). The germline V and J ends were trimmed by 8 bases and 6 bases, with 18 bases remaining between them. There are 14 residues in the CDR3. Germline CDR1 reads MNHNS; CDR2 reads SASEGT.

In regard to this clone: This is likely a read error, given that the CDR3 carries no conserved phenylalanine or tryptophan at its end. It is unclear where the CDR3 begins or ends on the DNA, so no DNA is shown, and the CDR3 is as TCRdb lists it. The rearrangement joins TRBV5-6 to TRBJ2-7; no check of the table's D call, TRBD2, against the DNA was made. The germline V gene has CDR1 SGHDT and CDR2 YYEEEE. With termini counted, the CDR3 has 10 amino acids. CDR3 sequence reads: CASRPTTRLI.

The chain employs TRBV14 and TRBJ2-7; 8 bases match TRBD1. CDR1 and CDR2 (germline): SGHDN, FVKESK. With 3 bases clipped from V and 3 bases from J, the junction kept 7 bases outside the gene matches. This CDR3 spans 15 amino acids. DNA of the CDR3: TGTGCCAGCAGCCACGGACAGGGTGAGGGCTACGAGCAGTACTTC. It codes for CASSHGQGEGYEQYF. The complete variable domain, with remaining parts taken from reference TRBV14 and TRBJ2-7, reads EAGVTQFPSHSVIEKGQTVTLRCDPISGHDNLYWYRRVMGKEIKFLLHFVKESKQDESGMPNNRFLAERTGGTYSTLKVQPAELEDSGVYFCASSHGQGEGYEQYFGPGTRLTVT.